The 25 T cell receptor beta chains presented below share a single source sample, sequenced in a study of tumor-infiltrating lymphocytes in primary liver carcinoma. Taking about 18-32 mg of unsorted bulk tissue, the authors co-extracted RNA and DNA. The input was approximately 500 ng total RNA; TCR beta cDNA was made from it with a constant-region primer. Three-round nested multiplex PCR performed with slightly modified ARM-PCR produced the TCR beta libraries. Primers for the first two PCR rounds were TRBV1-TRBV30 forward primers and a C-beta reverse primer (around 10 cycles per round). TCRdb re-derived calls from the multiplex PCR reads in MiXCR, one entry per CDR3 protein. The table records tens of thousands of distinct CDR3 sequences, around 79% of them present only once. Sequencing input: liver tumor tissue from sampling region 2. Subset defined: tumor region T2, inferior pole. The receptors were sampled from a man between 35 and 55 years old with primary liver carcinoma and hepatitis B virus infection.

The sample holds a few counts of this clonotype. The rearrangement uses TRBV25-1 and TRBJ2-3, with D perhaps matching TRBD2 (6 bases). V was trimmed by 8 bases and J by 7 bases, leaving 13 bases between them. CDR3 size: 12 residues. Germline V CDR1 and CDR2: MGHDK, SYGVNS. In DNA form, the CDR3 reads TGTGCCAGCGCTGGAGGGCGGAATACGCAGTATTTT. It encodes CASAGGRNTQYF.

CDR3 residues: CNSSARDRGFYEQYF. DNA of the CDR3: TGTAACAGCAGCGCCCGGGACCGGGGTTTCTACGAGCAGTACTTC. The rearrangement joins TRBV11-2 to TRBJ2-7; D may correspond to TRBD1 or TRBD2 (5 bases each). The CDR3 runs 15 residues. The germline CDR1 and CDR2 sequences are SGHAT and FQNNGV.

Judged by abundance, this clonotype is medium-sized. The CDR3 nucleotides are TGCGCCAGCAGTGAGTCCCAGGGGACAGATACGCAGTATTTT. Its protein product is CASSESQGTDTQYF. This sequence joins TRBV10-1 and TRBJ2-3; possible D gene TRBD1, 6 bases. Germline V gene sequence: CDR1 WNHNN, CDR2 SYGVQD (reference sequence). V gave up 0 bases and J gave up 3 bases, with 7 bases separating them. This CDR3 is 14 amino acids long.

This clonotype showed up just a few times. A much larger clone differs from this one at a single base, so this may be a read error. The gene calls are TRBV30 and TRBJ1-4; weak D call: TRBD1 (5 bases). The CDR3 runs to 18 residues. From germline, CDR1 is GTSNPN and CDR2 SVGIG (reference sequence). Between the trimmed V and J ends, which lost 4 bases and 8 bases, there was a span of 29 bases. The DNA for the CDR3 is TGTGCCTGGAATACCGGGACTAGCGGGAACCAACCGGGGGAAAAACTGTTTTTT. This gives the protein CAWNTGTSGNQPGEKLFF.

Within the sample, this clonotype is medium-sized. The rearrangement links TRBV6-1 to TRBJ2-6; D gene unclear. V dropped 7 bases and J dropped 0 bases, with 16 bases sitting between them. Germline V CDR1 and CDR2: MNHNS, SASEGT. The CDR3 sequence is 17 residues long. The CDR3 sequence: CASTFDWGSSGANVLTF. For the CDR3, the DNA is TGTGCCAGCACTTTCGATTGGGGAAGCTCTGGGGCCAACGTCCTGACTTTC.

Concerning this clonotype: Here the CDR3 omits its conserved ending phenylalanine or tryptophan, so a read error is the likely source. The limits of the CDR3 on the DNA are not certain, so only TCRdb's listed CDR3 is given. The chain links TRBV11-2 to TRBJ2-1; TRBD2, the table's D call, was not compared with the DNA. In germline, CDR1 is SGHAT, CDR2 FQNNGV. The length of the CDR3 is 16 amino acids, counting both ends. CDR3 residues: CASSLDIGLAMGEQLI.

This chain links TRBV6-1 with TRBJ2-3, with D unclear. The CDR3 length is 12 residues. Germline loops: CDR1 MNHNS, CDR2 SASEGT. The CDR3 DNA is TGTGGTAACAGTGCCCGCACAGATACGCAGTATTTT. Translating gives CGNSARTDTQYF.

This clonotype turned up a few times. A much larger clonotype is one base distant, so this may be a read error. The chain is built from TRBV5-4 and TRBJ2-7; 9 nucleotides line up with TRBD2. Germline assignment: CDR1 SGHNT and CDR2 YYREEE (reference sequence). CDR3 length equals 15 residues. The CDR3 sequence is CASSTGTSRDYEQCF. The DNA of the CDR3 is TGTGCCAGCAGCACCGGGACTAGCAGAGACTACGAGCAGTGCTTC.

Only a few counts were recorded for this clonotype. A much larger clone sits a single nucleotide away, making a read error possible. CDR3 in DNA: TGTGCCTGGAGTGTAGCCAGTTGGGGCTACACCTTC. This encodes CAWSVASWGYTF. The chain recombines TRBV30 with TRBJ1-2; D ambiguous. CDR3 size: 12 residues. Trimming removed 0 bases at V and 8 bases at J, with 10 bases between. In germline, CDR1 is GTSNPN, CDR2 SVGIG (reference sequence).

Concerning this clonotype: One end of the junction is discordant with germline, which a read error may explain. This sequence joins TRBV13 and TRBJ2-7, with 10 bases fitting TRBD1. The CDR3 consists of 14 residues. CDR1 and CDR2 from the germline V gene are PRHDT and FYEKMQ (reference sequence). The CDR3 here is CARSPRDRGYEHYF. The CDR3 DNA reads TGTGCCAGGAGCCCCCGGGACAGGGGCTACGAGCACTACTTC.

The rearrangement uses TRBV20-1 and TRBJ1-5; a possible D gene is TRBD1 (5 bases). The J call is doubtful: the DNA matches TRBJ2-3 better. This CDR3 contains 12 residues. Germline CDR1 is DFQATT and CDR2 is SNEGSKA (reference sequence). CDR3 in DNA: TGCAGTGCTTCTGACAGTAGCAAGACCCAGTATTTT. Its translation: CSASDSSKTQYF.

As for this clonotype: The junction and the germline gene differ at one end; a read error may be behind it. This chain joins TRBV12-3 or TRBV12-4 and TRBJ2-6; 7 bases line up with TRBD1. CDR3 length equals 18 residues. CDR3 in amino acids: CASSLGGGANSGVNVMTF. CDR3 nucleotides: TGTGCCAGCAGTTTAGGAGGGGGCGCGAACTCTGGGGTCAACGTCATGACTTTC.

About this clonotype itself: The junction departs from germline at one end; a sequencing error may be responsible. The CDR3 protein is CASRQASAGDTGAFF. In nucleotides, the CDR3 is TGTGCCAGCAGGCAAGCCTCCGCGGGGGACACTGGAGCTTTCTTT. This chain connects TRBV5-4 to TRBJ1-1; tentative D call: TRBD1 (6 bases). Germline V lookup: CDR1 SGHNT, CDR2 YYREEE (reference sequence). The CDR3 is 15 amino acids.

With regard to this clonotype: A read error is possible here, since a much larger clone lies one base away. The chain joins TRBV28 to TRBJ1-2; D is undetermined. The CDR3 has 15 residues. Germline CDR1 MDHEN, CDR2 SYDVKM. CDR3 DNA: TGTGCCAACAGTGGGGTGGACGGTGCTAACTATGGCTACACCTTC. The encoded protein is CANSGVDGANYGYTF.

Regarding this clonotype: Relative to the germline gene, one junction end is altered; a read error may explain this. The rearrangement joins TRBV29-1 to TRBJ2-1; D ambiguous. The CDR3 runs to 12 residues. Germline V lookup: CDR1 SQVTM, CDR2 ANQGSEA. CDR3 in DNA: TGCAGCGTTGTTAGGTTGGGATCTGAGCAGCTCTTC. Translating it yields CSVVRLGSEQLF.

Points on this clonotype: A junction end diverges from the germline sequence, so it may reflect a read error. J is TRBJ2-7 and V is TRBV28, with D unresolved. The CDR3 covers 11 residues. Germline V gene sequence: CDR1 MDHEN, CDR2 SYDVKM. CDR3 coding DNA: TGTGCCATCTGTTCACCCTACGAGCAATGCTTC. It specifies CAICSPYEQCF. The full variable domain, in which reference TRBV28 and TRBJ2-7 provide the parts outside the CDR3, is DVKVTQSSRYLVKRTGEKVFLECVQDMDHENMFWYRQDPGLGLRLIYFSYDVKMKEKGDIPEGYSVSREKKERFSLILESASTNQTSMYLCAICSPYEQCFGPGTRLTVT.

This clonotype came up a few times. This may be a read error, as it is one base from a much larger clone. V usage is TRBV6-6 and J usage is TRBJ1-1, with D unresolved. CDR3 length equals 11 residues. Germline loops: CDR1 MNHNY, CDR2 SVGAGI (reference sequence). Trimming cost V 6 bases and J 6 bases, with 8 bases left between them. CDR3 DNA sequence: TGTGCCAGCAGCACCATGGCTGAAGCTTTCTTT. Protein product: CASSTMAEAFF.

A remark on this clonotype: The conserved phenylalanine or tryptophan is not found at the CDR3 terminus, so this likely reflects a read error. DNA of the CDR3: TGCGCCAGCAGCTTTGAAAATGAACAGTTCTTA. Translating it yields CASSFENEQFL. The V call is TRBV5-1, the J call TRBJ2-1; D unresolved. This CDR3 comprises 11 residues. CDR1 and CDR2 from the germline V gene are SGHRS and YFSETQ.

This clonotype came up a few times. The chain joins TRBV28 to TRBJ2-2; D unresolved. Germline-derived CDR1 and CDR2 are MDHEN and SYDVKM. V lost 2 bases, J lost 1 base, and 8 bases lay in between. The CDR3 is made up of 15 amino acids. CDR3 sequence reads: CASSLLAKNTGELFF. The CDR3 region has the DNA TGTGCCAGCAGTTTACTGGCGAAGAACACCGGGGAGCTGTTTTTT. Full variable domain (missing parts from reference TRBV28 and TRBJ2-2): DVKVTQSSRYLVKRTGEKVFLECVQDMDHENMFWYRQDPGLGLRLIYFSYDVKMKEKGDIPEGYSVSREKKERFSLILESASTNQTSMYLCASSLLAKNTGELFFGEGSRLTVL.

With respect to this clonotype: An end of the junction differs from the germline gene, which may be a read error. V usage is TRBV18 and J usage is TRBJ1-1, with 7 bases matching TRBD1. CDR3 length: 15 amino acids. Germline V gene data show CDR1 as KGHSH and CDR2 as LQKENI. The chain's CDR3 is CASTPELQGNTGAFF. CDR3 bases: TGTGCCAGCACACCGGAGTTACAGGGGAACACTGGAGCTTTCTTT.

A word on this clonotype: The junction differs from germline at one of its ends, possibly a read error. The chain couples TRBV2 to TRBJ2-5; D is perhaps TRBD1 (5 bases). Germline V gene lookup returns CDR1 SNHLY and CDR2 FYNNEI. The CDR3 has 12 amino acids. The CDR3 loop reads CTNDSFQETQYF. Here the CDR3 DNA reads TGTACCAACGACAGTTTTCAAGAGACCCAATACTTC.

The rearrangement joins TRBV14 to TRBJ2-3; 7 nucleotides match TRBD2. Germline CDR1 SGHDN, CDR2 FVKESK. CDR3 length equals 16 residues. CDR3 sequence reads: CVSSLLAAGVGDTQYF. CDR3 sequence (DNA): TGTGTGAGCAGCCTCCTGGCCGCGGGAGTTGGAGATACGCAGTATTTT.

With respect to this clonotype: The junction does not match germline at one end; this may be a read error. This chain links TRBV12-5 with TRBJ1-2; tentatively, D is TRBD1 (6 bases). CDR3 length: 16 residues. Germline CDR1 and CDR2: LGHNT and FRNRAP. CDR3 DNA: TGTGCTAGTGGTTTGGTCTTAGGACAGTGGCTCTATGGCTACACTTTC. Translation: CASGLVLGQWLYGYTF.

A single count supports this clonotype. At one end, the junction sequence differs from germline, possibly due to a read error. This sequence joins TRBV12-3 or TRBV12-4 and TRBJ2-5; 11 nucleotides align to TRBD2. The CDR3 totals 16 residues. CDR3 amino acids: CASSYRLAGYQETQYF. The DNA of the CDR3 is TGCGCCAGCAGTTATCGACTAGCGGGATACCAAGAGACCCAGTACTTC.

This clonotype was found a few times. The rearrangement joins TRBV2 to TRBJ2-2; tentatively, D is TRBD1 or TRBD2 (6 bases each). The CDR3 length is 13 residues. V lost 7 bases and J 6 bases, leaving 12 bases between the germline ends. Germline V gene lookup returns CDR1 SNHLY and CDR2 FYNNEI. This chain's CDR3 is CASTGDWAGELFF. The DNA of the CDR3 is TGTGCCAGCACAGGGGACTGGGCCGGGGAGCTGTTTTTT.